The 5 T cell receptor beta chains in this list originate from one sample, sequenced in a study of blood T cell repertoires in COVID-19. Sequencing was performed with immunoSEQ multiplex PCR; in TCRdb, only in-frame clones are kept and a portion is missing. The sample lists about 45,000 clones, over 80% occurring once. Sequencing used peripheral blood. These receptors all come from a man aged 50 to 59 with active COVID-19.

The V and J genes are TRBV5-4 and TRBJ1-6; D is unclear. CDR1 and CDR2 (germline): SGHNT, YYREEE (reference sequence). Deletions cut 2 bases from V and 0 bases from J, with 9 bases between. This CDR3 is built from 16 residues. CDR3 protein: CASSFSVSSYNSPLHF. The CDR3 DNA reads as TGTGCCAGCAGCTTCTCGGTCTCCTCCTATAATTCACCCCTCCACTTT.

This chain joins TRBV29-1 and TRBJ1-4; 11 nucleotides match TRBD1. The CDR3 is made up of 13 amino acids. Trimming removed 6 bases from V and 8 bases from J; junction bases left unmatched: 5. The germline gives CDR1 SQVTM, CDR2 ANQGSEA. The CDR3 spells CSVRDRGNEKLFF. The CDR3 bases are TGCAGCGTCAGGGACAGGGGGAACGAAAAACTGTTTTTT.

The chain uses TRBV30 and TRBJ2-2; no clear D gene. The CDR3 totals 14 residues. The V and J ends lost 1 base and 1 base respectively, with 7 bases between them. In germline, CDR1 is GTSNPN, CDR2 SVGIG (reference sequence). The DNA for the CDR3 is TGTGCCTGGAGTGGCGCAGGGAACACCGGGGAGCTGTTTTTT. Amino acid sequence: CAWSGAGNTGELFF.

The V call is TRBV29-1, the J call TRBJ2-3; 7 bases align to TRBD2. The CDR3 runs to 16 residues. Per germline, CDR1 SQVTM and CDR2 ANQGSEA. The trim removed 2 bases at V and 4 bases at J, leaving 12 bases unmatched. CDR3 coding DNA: TGCAGCGTTGAATCTTTGGGGAGGGCCGGGTCAGATACGCAGTATTTT. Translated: CSVESLGRAGSDTQYF.

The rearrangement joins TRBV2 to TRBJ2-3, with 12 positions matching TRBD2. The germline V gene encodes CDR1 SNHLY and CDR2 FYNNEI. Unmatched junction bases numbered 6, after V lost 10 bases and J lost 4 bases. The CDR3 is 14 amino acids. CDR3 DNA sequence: TGTGCCACTACCCTAGCGGGAGGGGCAGATACGCAGTATTTT. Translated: CATTLAGGADTQYF. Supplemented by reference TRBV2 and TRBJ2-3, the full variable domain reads EPEVTQTPSHQVTQMGQEVILRCVPISNHLYFYWYRQILGQKVEFLVSFYNNEISEKSEIFDDQFSVERPDGSNFTLKIRSTKLEDSAMYFCATTLAGGADTQYFGPGTRLTVL.